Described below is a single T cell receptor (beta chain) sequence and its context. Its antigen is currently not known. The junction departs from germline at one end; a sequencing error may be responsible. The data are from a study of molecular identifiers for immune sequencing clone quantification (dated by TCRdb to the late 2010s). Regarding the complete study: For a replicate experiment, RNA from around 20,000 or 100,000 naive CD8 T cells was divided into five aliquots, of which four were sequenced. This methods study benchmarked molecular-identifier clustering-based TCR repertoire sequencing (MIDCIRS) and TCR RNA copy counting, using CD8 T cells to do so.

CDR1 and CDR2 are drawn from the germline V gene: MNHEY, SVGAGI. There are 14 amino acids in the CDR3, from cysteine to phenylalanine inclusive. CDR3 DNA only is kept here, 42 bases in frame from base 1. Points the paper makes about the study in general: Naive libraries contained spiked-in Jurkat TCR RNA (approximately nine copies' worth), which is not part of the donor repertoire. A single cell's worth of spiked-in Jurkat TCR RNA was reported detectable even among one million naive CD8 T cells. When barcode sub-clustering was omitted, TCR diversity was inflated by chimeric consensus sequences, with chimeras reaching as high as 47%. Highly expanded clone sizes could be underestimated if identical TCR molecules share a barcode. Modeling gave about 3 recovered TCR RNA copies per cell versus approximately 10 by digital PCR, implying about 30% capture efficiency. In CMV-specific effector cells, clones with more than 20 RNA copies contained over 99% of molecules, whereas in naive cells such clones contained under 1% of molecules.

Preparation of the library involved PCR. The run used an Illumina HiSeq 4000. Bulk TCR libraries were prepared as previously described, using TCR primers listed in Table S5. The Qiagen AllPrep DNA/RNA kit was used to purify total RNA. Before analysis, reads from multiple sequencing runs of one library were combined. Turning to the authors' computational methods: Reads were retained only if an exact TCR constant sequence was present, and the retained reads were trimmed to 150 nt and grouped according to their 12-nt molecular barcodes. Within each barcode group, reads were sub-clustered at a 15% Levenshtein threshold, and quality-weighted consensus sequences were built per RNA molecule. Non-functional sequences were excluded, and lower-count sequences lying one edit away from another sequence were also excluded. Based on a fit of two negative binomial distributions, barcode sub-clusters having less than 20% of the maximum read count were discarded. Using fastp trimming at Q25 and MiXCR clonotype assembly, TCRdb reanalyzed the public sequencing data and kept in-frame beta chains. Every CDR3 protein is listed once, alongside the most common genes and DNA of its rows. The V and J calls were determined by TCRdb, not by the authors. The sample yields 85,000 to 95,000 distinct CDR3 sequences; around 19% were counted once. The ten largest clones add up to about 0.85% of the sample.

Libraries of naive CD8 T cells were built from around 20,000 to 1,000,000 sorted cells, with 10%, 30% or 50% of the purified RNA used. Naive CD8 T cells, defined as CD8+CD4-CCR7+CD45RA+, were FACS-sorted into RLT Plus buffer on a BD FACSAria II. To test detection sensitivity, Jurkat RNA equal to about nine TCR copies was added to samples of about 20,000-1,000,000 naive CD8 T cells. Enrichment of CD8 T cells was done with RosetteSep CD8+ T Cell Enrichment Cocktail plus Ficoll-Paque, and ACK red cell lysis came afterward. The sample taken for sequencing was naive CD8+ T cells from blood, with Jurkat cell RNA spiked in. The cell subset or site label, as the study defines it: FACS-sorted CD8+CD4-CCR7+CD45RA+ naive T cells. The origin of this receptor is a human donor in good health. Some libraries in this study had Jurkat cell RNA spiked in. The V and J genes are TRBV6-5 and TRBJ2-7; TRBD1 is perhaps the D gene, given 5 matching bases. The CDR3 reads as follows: CAGSHYRGTYEQYF. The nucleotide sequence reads TGTGCCGGCAGTCACTATAGGGGAACCTACGAGCAGTACTTC.